What follows are 19 T cell receptor beta chains derived from one specimen sequenced in a study of T cells expressing NK-cell markers. From the 5' RACE reads, TCRdb lists one entry per CDR3 protein and no DNA. This sample's table has about 390,000 distinct CDR3 sequences. Sequenced sample: blood T cells: a sorted CD56 or NKG2C T cell subset, CD4+ or CD8+ T cells, or bulk PBMC T cells (not recorded which). Source of these receptors: a woman aged 45-59 years in good health.

V and J are TRBV12-3 or TRBV12-4 and TRBJ2-7; without DNA, the TCRdb call of TRBD1 cannot be checked. The CDR3 has 13 amino acids. This CDR3 is CASSPGQGYEQYF.

The chain couples TRBV6-5 to TRBJ1-4; TCRdb calls TRBD1, which cannot be checked without DNA. There are 15 residues in the CDR3. Germline lookup yields CDR1 MNHEY and CDR2 SVGAGI. CDR3 in amino acids: CASRGQGYTNEKLFF.

The V gene is TRBV5-1, the J gene TRBJ2-7; TCRdb's D call of TRBD2 is untestable without DNA. CDR1 and CDR2 from the germline V gene are SGHRS and YFSETQ. The CDR3 loop spans 14 amino acids. The CDR3 is CASSPFEGTYEQYF.

This chain connects TRBV12-3 or TRBV12-4 to TRBJ2-1; TCRdb designates TRBD1, a call that cannot be tested without DNA. CDR3 length equals 15 residues. This CDR3 reads CASRNRDRSYNEQFF.

The CDR3 sequence is CATKGAQGYTF. V usage is TRBV3-1 and J usage is TRBJ1-2; TCRdb's D gene call, TRBD1, goes unchecked for lack of DNA. The CDR3 has 11 amino acids. Germline-derived CDR1 and CDR2 are LGHDT and YNNKEL (reference sequence).

The chain uses TRBV5-1 and TRBJ2-2; TCRdb calls TRBD1, which cannot be checked without DNA. CDR1 is SGHRS and CDR2 is YFSETQ in the germline V gene. The CDR3 sequence is 16 residues long. CDR3 residues: CASSSGDRPNTGELFF.

This rearrangement joins TRBV18 to TRBJ2-7; there is no DNA to check the TCRdb D call of TRBD1. CDR3 length: 14 amino acids. Germline values: CDR1 KGHSH, CDR2 LQKENI. The CDR3 loop reads CASSPPDGTGFRYF.

The chain is built from TRBV24-1 and TRBJ2-2; TCRdb gives TRBD2 as the D gene, but with no DNA this cannot be confirmed. Germline CDR1 KGHDR, CDR2 SFDVKD. This CDR3 spans 17 amino acids. CDR3 region: CATSDHREGLNTGELFF.

The chain employs TRBV10-3 and TRBJ2-1; TCRdb selects TRBD2, and the lack of DNA leaves this call unchecked. Germline CDR1 ENHRY, CDR2 SYGVKD. The CDR3 is 16 residues long. The CDR3: CAISGGLAGGYNEQFF.

The rearrangement uses TRBV10-3 and TRBJ2-2; absent DNA, TCRdb's TRBD2 call cannot be checked. Germline V gene data show CDR1 as ENHRY and CDR2 as SYGVKD. There are 16 residues in the CDR3. This chain's CDR3 is CAISVRSGRNTGELFF.

The chain employs TRBV24-1 and TRBJ2-5; TCRdb calls TRBD1, which cannot be checked without DNA. Germline assignment: CDR1 KGHDR and CDR2 SFDVKD. This CDR3 has 14 residues. The CDR3 sequence is CATSDLNRPETQYF.

The chain couples TRBV28 to TRBJ2-7; TCRdb lists TRBD1, though no DNA is available to test this call. The CDR3 has 14 amino acids. Germline V gene sequence: CDR1 MDHEN, CDR2 SYDVKM. The CDR3: CASSLSRGGYEQYF.

J is TRBJ2-2 and V is TRBV24-1. Germline-derived CDR1 and CDR2 are KGHDR and SFDVKD. The CDR3 consists of 13 residues. CDR3: CATTSRNTGELFF.

The chain couples TRBV29-1 to TRBJ2-1; the D gene TCRdb calls, TRBD1, cannot be checked with no DNA. This CDR3 region has 16 residues. Germline V gives CDR1 SQVTM, CDR2 ANQGSEA. CDR3 sequence: CSVRAGIGSSYNEQFF.

The chain carries TRBV20-1 and TRBJ2-5; the TCRdb D gene call, TRBD2, has no DNA to confirm it. There are 17 residues in the CDR3. Germline V gene data show CDR1 as DFQATT and CDR2 as SNEGSKA (reference sequence). The chain's CDR3 is CSARDAGLAFRGETQYF.

This chain joins TRBV11-2 and TRBJ2-3; TCRdb's assignment of TRBD2 cannot be checked, as there is no DNA. The CDR3 extends over 14 amino acids. Germline V gene data show CDR1 as SGHAT and CDR2 as FQNNGV. The CDR3 spells CASSLGPRSGTQYF.

The chain carries TRBV5-1 and TRBJ2-2; the D call of TRBD2 rests on TCRdb alone, since no DNA is present to check it. Germline loops: CDR1 SGHRS, CDR2 YFSETQ. The CDR3 runs to 14 residues. This chain's CDR3 is CASYSGLNTGELFF.

CDR3 in amino acids: CASSPGLSLYNEQFF. The V and J genes are TRBV7-9 and TRBJ2-1; the D gene TCRdb calls, TRBD2, cannot be checked with no DNA. This CDR3 spans 15 amino acids. CDR1 and CDR2 (germline): SEHNR, FQNEAQ (reference sequence). The variable domain in full, with the rest retrieved from reference TRBV7-9 and TRBJ2-1, is DTGVSQNPRHKITKRGQNVTFRCDPISEHNRLYWYRQTLGQGPEFLTYFQNEAQLEKSRLLSDRFSAERPKGSFSTLEIQRTEQGDSAMYLCASSPGLSLYNEQFFGPGTRLTVL.

The chain has TRBV27 and TRBJ2-3; TCRdb returns TRBD2, unconfirmable since there is no DNA. This CDR3 has 14 residues. The germline CDR1 and CDR2 sequences are MNHEY and SMNVEV (reference sequence). This CDR3 reads CASSISGFTDTQYF.